A single sample is the source of the 10 T cell receptor beta chains below, sequenced in a study of neurological immune-mediated disorders. Via MiXCR, TCRdb re-called the 5' RACE reads, giving one row per CDR3 protein. The table has 50,000 to 65,000 distinct CDR3 sequences, around 3.9% seen once; the top ten hold 1.6%. The material sequenced was PBMCs. These receptors all stem from a man aged 25-45 years with multiple sclerosis.

This clonotype has just a few counts. The chain links TRBV4-1 to TRBJ2-7, with 8 bases aligning to TRBD2. The germline V gene has CDR1 MGHRA and CDR2 YSYEKL. The CDR3 totals 15 residues. Unmatched junction bases numbered 8, after V lost 6 bases and J lost 1 base. CDR3 sequence (DNA): TGCGCCAGCAGGTGGATAGCGGGGACGTCCTACGAGCAGTACTTC. It codes for CASRWIAGTSYEQYF.

This clonotype was picked up a small number of times. A read error may explain this, as a much larger clone is one base away. Since the CDR3 does not end with the conserved phenylalanine or tryptophan, this likely comes from a read error. The chain employs TRBV28 and TRBJ2-7; 7 positions agree with TRBD1. Germline assignment: CDR1 MDHEN and CDR2 SYDVKM. With V trimmed by 3 bases and J by 3 bases, 8 bases remained unmatched. This CDR3 has 15 amino acids. The CDR3 bases are TGTGCCAGCAGTTTCGATCTCGCAGGGGGCTACGAGCAGTACTAC. Its protein product is CASSFDLAGGYEQYY.

This clonotype was seen ten or more times. This chain links TRBV7-9 with TRBJ2-5; D gene unclear. V lost 6 bases to trimming and J lost 5 bases, with 13 bases between them. Germline V gives CDR1 SEHNR, CDR2 FQNEAQ (reference sequence). There are 13 residues in the CDR3. This CDR3 is CASRLGSAETQYF. The CDR3 DNA sequence: TGTGCCAGCAGATTGGGGTCGGCGGAGACCCAGTACTTC.

This clonotype showed up just a few times. Possible read error: a much larger clone is one base away. The V gene is TRBV7-3, the J gene TRBJ2-3; D call uncertain. The V gene lost 0 bases and the J gene lost 0 bases, with 7 bases spanning the gap. CDR1 is SGHTA and CDR2 is FQGTGA in the germline V gene. The CDR3 spans 15 residues. CDR3: CASSLTYESTDTQYF. CDR3 nucleotides: TGTGCCAGCAGCTTAACCTACGAGAGCACAGATACGCAGTATTTT.

This clonotype appeared many times. The V and J genes are TRBV20-1 and TRBJ2-2, with D perhaps matching TRBD2 (6 bases). V was trimmed by 7 bases and J by 4 bases, leaving 13 bases between them. The CDR3 has 13 residues. In germline, CDR1 is DFQATT, CDR2 SNEGSKA (reference sequence). CDR3 DNA sequence: TGCAGTGTGGCGGGGTTATTCACCGGGGAGCTGTTTTTT. Its protein product is CSVAGLFTGELFF.

This clonotype was observed at least ten times. The V and J genes are TRBV27 and TRBJ2-1; D tentatively reads TRBD1 or TRBD2 (5 bases each). This CDR3 has 14 amino acids. Between the trimmed V and J ends, which lost 4 bases and 10 bases, there was a span of 17 bases. Germline V gene lookup returns CDR1 MNHEY and CDR2 SMNVEV (reference sequence). The CDR3 sequence: CASSSSGTWGEQFF. As DNA, the CDR3 is TGTGCCAGCAGTTCCTCCGGGACCTGGGGGGAGCAGTTCTTC.

This clonotype occurred many times. This chain links TRBV4-1 with TRBJ2-2; D gene unclear. The ends were cut back, 2 bases at V and 8 bases at J, with 15 bases in the middle. The CDR3 contains 15 residues. CDR1 MGHRA and CDR2 YSYEKL come from the germline V gene. This CDR3 is CASSQIYSSRGELFF. The CDR3, as DNA: TGCGCCAGCAGCCAAATCTATTCGTCTAGAGGGGAGCTGTTTTTT.

In its sample, this clonotype was seen many times. The chain recombines TRBV27 with TRBJ2-4; D not resolved. Germline V CDR1 and CDR2: MNHEY, SMNVEV (reference sequence). CDR3 length: 16 residues. Trimming took 0 bases from V and 1 from J, leaving 10 bases between them. Here the CDR3 reads CASSLSGWMAKNIQYF. Written as DNA, the CDR3 is TGTGCCAGCAGTTTATCGGGGTGGATGGCCAAAAACATTCAGTACTTC.

This clonotype was seen repeatedly, ten times or more. J is TRBJ1-2 and V is TRBV7-2, with D possibly matching TRBD1 (6 bases). CDR1 and CDR2 (germline): SGHTA, FQGNSA. V lost 3 bases and J 4 bases, leaving 12 bases between the germline ends. There are 14 residues in the CDR3. The CDR3 loop reads CASSLGQGSYGYTF. The DNA for the CDR3 is TGTGCCAGCAGCTTGGGACAAGGGTCCTATGGCTACACCTTC.

This clonotype was seen ten or more times. The rearrangement joins TRBV28 to TRBJ2-7; 9 nucleotides align to TRBD2. Germline CDR1 is MDHEN and CDR2 is SYDVKM. The CDR3 extends over 13 amino acids. J was trimmed by 2 bases and V by 7 bases; bases with no gene match: 3. CDR3 nucleotide sequence: TGTGCCAGCATGACTAGCGGAGCCTACGAGCAGTACTTC. This sequence encodes CASMTSGAYEQYF.